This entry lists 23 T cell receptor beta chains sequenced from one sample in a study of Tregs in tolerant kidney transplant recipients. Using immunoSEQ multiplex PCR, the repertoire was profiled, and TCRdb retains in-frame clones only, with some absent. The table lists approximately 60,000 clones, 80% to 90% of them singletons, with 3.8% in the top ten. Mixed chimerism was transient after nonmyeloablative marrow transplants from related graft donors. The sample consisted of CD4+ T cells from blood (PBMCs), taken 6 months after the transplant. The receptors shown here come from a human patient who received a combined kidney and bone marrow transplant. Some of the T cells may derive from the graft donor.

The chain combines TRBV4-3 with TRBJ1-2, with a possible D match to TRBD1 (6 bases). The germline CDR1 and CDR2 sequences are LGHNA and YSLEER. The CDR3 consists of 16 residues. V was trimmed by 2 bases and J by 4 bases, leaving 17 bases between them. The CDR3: CASSQRARQGGYGYTF. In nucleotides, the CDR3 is TGCGCCAGCAGCCAAAGGGCCCGCCAAGGGGGCTATGGCTACACCTTC.

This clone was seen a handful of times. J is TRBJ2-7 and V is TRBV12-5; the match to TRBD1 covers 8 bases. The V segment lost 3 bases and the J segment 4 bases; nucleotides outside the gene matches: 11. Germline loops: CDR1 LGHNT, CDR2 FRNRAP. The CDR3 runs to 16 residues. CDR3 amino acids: CASGFWTGLPSYEQYF. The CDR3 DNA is TGTGCTAGTGGTTTTTGGACAGGGCTTCCCTCGTACGAGCAGTACTTC.

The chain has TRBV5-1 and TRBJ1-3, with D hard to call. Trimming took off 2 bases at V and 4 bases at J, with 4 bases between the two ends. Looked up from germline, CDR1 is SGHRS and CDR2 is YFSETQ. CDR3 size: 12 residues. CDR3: CASSLEGNTIYF. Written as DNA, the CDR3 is TGCGCCAGCAGCTTAGAGGGAAACACCATATATTTT.

CDR3: CASSLPGKVPRFF. In DNA, the CDR3 is TGTGCCAGCAGCTTACCGGGTAAGGTCCCACGGTTCTTC. This chain joins TRBV7-9 and TRBJ2-1; D remains ambiguous. Germline-derived CDR1 and CDR2 are SEHNR and FQNEAQ (reference sequence). The CDR3 has 13 residues. V lost 2 bases and J lost 15, with 17 bases in between.

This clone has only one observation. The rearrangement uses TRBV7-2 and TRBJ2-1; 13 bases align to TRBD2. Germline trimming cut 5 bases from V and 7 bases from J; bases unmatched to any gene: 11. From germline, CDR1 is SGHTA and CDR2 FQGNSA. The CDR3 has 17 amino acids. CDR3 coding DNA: TGTGCCAGCAGCCCCCGTGGACTAGCGGGAGTAGGGAATGAGCAGTTCTTC. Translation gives CASSPRGLAGVGNEQFF.

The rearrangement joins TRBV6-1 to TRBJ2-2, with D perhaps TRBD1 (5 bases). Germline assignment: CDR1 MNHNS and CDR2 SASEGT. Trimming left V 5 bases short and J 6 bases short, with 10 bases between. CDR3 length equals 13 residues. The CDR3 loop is CASSSGFPGELFF. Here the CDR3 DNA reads TGTGCCAGCAGTTCAGGGTTTCCCGGGGAGCTGTTTTTT.

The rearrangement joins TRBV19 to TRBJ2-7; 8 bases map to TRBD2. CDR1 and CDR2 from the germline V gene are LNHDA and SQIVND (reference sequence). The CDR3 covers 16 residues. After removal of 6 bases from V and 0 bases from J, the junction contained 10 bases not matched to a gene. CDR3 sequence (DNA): TGTGCCAGTAGGCGAACTAGCGGAGACAACTCCTACGAGCAGTACTTC. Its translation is CASRRTSGDNSYEQYF.

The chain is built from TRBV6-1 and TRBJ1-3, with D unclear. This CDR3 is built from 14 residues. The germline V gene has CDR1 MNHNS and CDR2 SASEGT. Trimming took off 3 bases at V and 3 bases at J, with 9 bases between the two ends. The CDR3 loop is CASSDEARGNTIYF. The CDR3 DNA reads TGTGCCAGCAGTGACGAGGCCCGTGGAAACACCATATATTTT.

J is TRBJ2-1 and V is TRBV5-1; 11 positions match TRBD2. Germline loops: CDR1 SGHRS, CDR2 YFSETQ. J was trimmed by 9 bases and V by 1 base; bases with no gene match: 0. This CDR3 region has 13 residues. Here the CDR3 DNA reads TGCGCCAGCAGCTTGCTAGCGGGAGGTGAGCAGTTCTTC. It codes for CASSLLAGGEQFF.

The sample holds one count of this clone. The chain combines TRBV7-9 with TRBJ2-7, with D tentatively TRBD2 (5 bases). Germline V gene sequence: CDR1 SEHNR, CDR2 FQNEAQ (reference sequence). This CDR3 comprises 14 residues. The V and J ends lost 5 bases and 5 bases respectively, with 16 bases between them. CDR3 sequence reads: CASSPQLVSDEQYF. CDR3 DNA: TGTGCCAGCAGCCCGCAACTAGTTTCCGACGAGCAGTACTTC.

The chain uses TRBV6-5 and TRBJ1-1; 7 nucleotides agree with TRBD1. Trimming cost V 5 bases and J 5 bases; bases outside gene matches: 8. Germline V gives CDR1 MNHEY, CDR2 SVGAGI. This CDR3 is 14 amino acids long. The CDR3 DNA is TGTGCCAGCAGTGCCCGACAGGGTAAGACTGAAGCTTTCTTT. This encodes CASSARQGKTEAFF.

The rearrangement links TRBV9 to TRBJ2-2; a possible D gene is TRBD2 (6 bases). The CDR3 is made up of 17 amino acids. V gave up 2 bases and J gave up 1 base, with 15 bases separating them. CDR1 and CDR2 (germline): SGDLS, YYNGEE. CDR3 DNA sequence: TGTGCCAGCAGCGTGGACGCGGGGAGGTGGAACACCGGGGAGCTGTTTTTT. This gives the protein CASSVDAGRWNTGELFF. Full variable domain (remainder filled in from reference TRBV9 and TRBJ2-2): DSGVTQTPKHLITATGQRVTLRCSPRSGDLSVYWYQQSLDQGLQFLIQYYNGEERAKGNILERFSAQQFPDLHSELNLSSLELGDSALYFCASSVDAGRWNTGELFFGEGSRLTVL.

The CDR3 DNA sequence: TGTGCCAGCAGCCACCCGGGCTACGAGCAGTACTTC. Residues: CASSHPGYEQYF. The chain combines TRBV6-5 with TRBJ2-7; unclear D gene. V lost 6 bases, J lost 3 bases, and 9 bases lay in between. CDR3 length: 12 residues. CDR1 and CDR2 from the germline V gene are MNHEY and SVGAGI.

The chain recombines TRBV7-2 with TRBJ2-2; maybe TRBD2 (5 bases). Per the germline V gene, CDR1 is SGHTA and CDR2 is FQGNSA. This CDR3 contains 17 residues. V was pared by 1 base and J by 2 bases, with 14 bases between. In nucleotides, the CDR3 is TGTGCCAGCAGCTTAGGGCCTGTTGAGGGAAACACCGGGGAGCTGTTTTTT. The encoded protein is CASSLGPVEGNTGELFF. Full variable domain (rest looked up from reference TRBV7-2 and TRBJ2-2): GAGVSQSPSNKVTEKGKDVELRCDPISGHTALYWYRQSLGQGLEFLIYFQGNSAPDKSGLPSDRFSAERTGGSVSTLTIQRTQQEDSAVYLCASSLGPVEGNTGELFFGEGSRLTVL.

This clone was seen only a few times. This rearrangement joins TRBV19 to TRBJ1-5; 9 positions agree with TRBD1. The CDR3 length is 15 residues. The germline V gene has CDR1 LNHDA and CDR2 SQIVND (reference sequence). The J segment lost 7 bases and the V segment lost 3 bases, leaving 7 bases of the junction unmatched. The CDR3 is CASSMGRTGEQPQHF. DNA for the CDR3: TGTGCCAGTAGTATGGGTAGGACAGGGGAACAGCCCCAGCATTTT.

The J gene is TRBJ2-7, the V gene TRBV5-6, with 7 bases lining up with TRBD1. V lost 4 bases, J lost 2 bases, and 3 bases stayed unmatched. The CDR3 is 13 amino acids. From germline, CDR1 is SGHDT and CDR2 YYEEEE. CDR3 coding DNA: TGTGCCAGCAGCCCCAGGGGGACCTACGAGCAGTACTTC. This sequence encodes CASSPRGTYEQYF.

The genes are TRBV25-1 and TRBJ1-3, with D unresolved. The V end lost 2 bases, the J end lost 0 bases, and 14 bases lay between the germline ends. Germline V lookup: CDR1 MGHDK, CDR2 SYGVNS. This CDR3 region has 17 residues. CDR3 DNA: TGTGCCAGCAGTGAAACTAGGTGGGGAAACTCTGGAAACACCATATATTTT. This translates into CASSETRWGNSGNTIYF.

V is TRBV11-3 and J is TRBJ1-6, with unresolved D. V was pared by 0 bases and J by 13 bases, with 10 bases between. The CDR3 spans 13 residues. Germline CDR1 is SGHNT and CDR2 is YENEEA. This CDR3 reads CASSLDRDSPLHF. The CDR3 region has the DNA TGTGCCAGCAGCTTAGATAGAGACTCCCCCCTCCACTTT.

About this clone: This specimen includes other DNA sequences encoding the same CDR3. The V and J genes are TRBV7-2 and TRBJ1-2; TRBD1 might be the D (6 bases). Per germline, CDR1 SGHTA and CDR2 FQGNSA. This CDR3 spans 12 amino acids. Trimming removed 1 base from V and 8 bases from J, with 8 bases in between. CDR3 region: CASSLDRVGYTF. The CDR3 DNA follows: TGTGCCAGCAGCTTAGACAGGGTAGGCTACACCTTC.

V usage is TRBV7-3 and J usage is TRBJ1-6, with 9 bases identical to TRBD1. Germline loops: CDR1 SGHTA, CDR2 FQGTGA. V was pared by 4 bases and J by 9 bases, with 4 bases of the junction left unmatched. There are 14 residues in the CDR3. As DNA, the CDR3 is TGTGCCAGCAGCTCCTCGGGACAGGGTTCACCCCTCCACTTT. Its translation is CASSSSGQGSPLHF. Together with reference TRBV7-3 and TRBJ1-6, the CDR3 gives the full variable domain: GAGVSQTPSNKVTEKGKYVELRCDPISGHTALYWYRQSLGQGPEFLIYFQGTGAADDSGLPNDRFFAVRPEGSVSTLKIQRTERGDSAVYLCASSSSGQGSPLHFGNGTRLTVT.

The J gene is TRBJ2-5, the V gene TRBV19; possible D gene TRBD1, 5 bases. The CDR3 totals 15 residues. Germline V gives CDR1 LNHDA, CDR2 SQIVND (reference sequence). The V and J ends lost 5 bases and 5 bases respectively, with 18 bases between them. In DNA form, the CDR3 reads TGTGCCAGTAGTGTCCGATCGTGGGGCCTGGAGACCCAGTACTTC. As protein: CASSVRSWGLETQYF.

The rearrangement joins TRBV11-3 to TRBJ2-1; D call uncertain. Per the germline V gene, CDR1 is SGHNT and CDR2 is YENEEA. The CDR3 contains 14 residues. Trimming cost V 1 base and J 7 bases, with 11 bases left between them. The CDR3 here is CASSLVGITNEQFF. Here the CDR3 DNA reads TGTGCCAGCAGCTTAGTTGGCATAACGAATGAGCAGTTCTTC.

CDR3 sequence reads: CASRVAGTSQGYGYTF. The CDR3 nucleotides are TGTGCCAGCAGAGTCGCCGGCACATCGCAGGGGTATGGCTACACCTTC. V and J are TRBV6-4 and TRBJ1-2, with D possibly matching TRBD1 (6 bases). CDR3 size: 16 residues. Germline CDR1 and CDR2: MRHNA and SNTAGT. V was pared by 6 bases and J by 5 bases, with 22 bases between.